The source of this TCR beta chain is a study of T cell responses to AZD1222 COVID-19 vaccine. Findings and limits, study-wide: White British people made up most donors, females outnumbered males, and clonal diversity was possibly underestimated. The number of AZD1222 recipients seropositive at baseline was only six. Spike-specific TCR breadth and depth grew following two AZD1222 doses.

Germline CDR1 and CDR2: MGHDK and SYGVNS. The CDR3 is 13 residues long. V lost 1 base and J 1 base, leaving 3 bases between the germline ends. As concerns this clone: Its target is unknown.

Second doses that came at about 4 or about 12 weeks were put together. Assay: immunoSEQ multiplex PCR; the TCRdb copy retains only in-frame clones and omits some. Found here are 180,000 or so clones, 90% to 95% of them singletons; the top ten hold 1% to 1.5%. This TCR derives from an adult who received the AZD1222 COVID-19 vaccine. The rearrangement links TRBV25-1 to TRBJ2-3; D ambiguous. The sample was peripheral blood, taken 28 days after the second AZD1222 dose. CDR3 in amino acids: CASSEFGTDTQYF. CDR3 sequence (DNA): TGTGCCAGCAGTGAATTTGGCACAGATACGCAGTATTTT.